This TCR beta chain was observed in a study of T cell repertoires in cytomegalovirus infection. The CDR3 is 16 residues long. The germline V and J ends were trimmed by 1 base and 1 base, with 12 bases remaining between them. This clonotype was found a few times. Via MiXCR, TCRdb re-called the reads, giving one row per CDR3 protein. The sample yields fewer than 300,000 distinct CDR3 sequences, around 25% seen once. The source of this sequence is a human donor in good health (CMV status not recorded). Some clones in this sample may be carry-over from other donors' samples. The chain employs TRBV12-3 or TRBV12-4 and TRBJ2-3; D is perhaps TRBD1 (6 bases). What was sequenced was PBMCs. The CDR3 is CASSLVGGPGTDTQYF. The DNA of the CDR3 is TGTGCCAGCAGTTTAGTAGGGGGTCCCGGCACAGATACGCAGTATTTT.